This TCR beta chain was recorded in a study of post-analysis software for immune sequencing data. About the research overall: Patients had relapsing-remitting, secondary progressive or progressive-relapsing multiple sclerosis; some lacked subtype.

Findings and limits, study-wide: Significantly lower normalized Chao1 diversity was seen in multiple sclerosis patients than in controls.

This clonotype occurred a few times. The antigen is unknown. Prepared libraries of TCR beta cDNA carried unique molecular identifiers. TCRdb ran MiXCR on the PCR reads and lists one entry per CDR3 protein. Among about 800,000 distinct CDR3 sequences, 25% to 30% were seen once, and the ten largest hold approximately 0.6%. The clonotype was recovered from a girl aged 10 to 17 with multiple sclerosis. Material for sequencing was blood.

The CDR3 DNA follows: TGCGCCAGCAGGTCCCATGAGAGTCGGGCAGATACGCAGTATTTT. Amino acid sequence: CASRSHESRADTQYF. The chain recombines TRBV4-1 with TRBJ2-3; D gene ambiguous. Trimming took off 6 bases at V and 4 bases at J, with 17 bases between the two ends. Looked up from germline, CDR1 is MGHRA and CDR2 is YSYEKL. The CDR3 runs to 15 residues.